The text below deals with one T cell receptor (beta chain). No antigen is known for it. This CDR3 has 13 amino acids. J lost 6 bases, V lost 4 bases, and 3 bases had no gene match. CDR1 and CDR2 from the germline V gene are MNHEY and SVGAGI. Clones were sequenced by immunoSEQ multiplex PCR, and TCRdb holds only the in-frame ones, with some missing. This table holds tens of thousands of clones, around 80% found once. This specimen belongs to a study of T cells in narcolepsy. The study, taken as a whole, reports: Reportedly, autoreactive clonotypes were serially detected in patients' blood but not controls'. Some memory CD4+ repertoires had no autoreactive clone sequences.

The origin of this receptor is a human donor in good health. The chain recombines TRBV6-5 with TRBJ1-5, with TRBD1 matching 7 bases. Sequences were obtained from memory (CD45RA-) CD4+ T cells from blood. The CDR3 DNA follows: TGTGCCAGCAGTTTGACAGGGACTCAGCCCCAGCATTTT. It yields the protein CASSLTGTQPQHF.